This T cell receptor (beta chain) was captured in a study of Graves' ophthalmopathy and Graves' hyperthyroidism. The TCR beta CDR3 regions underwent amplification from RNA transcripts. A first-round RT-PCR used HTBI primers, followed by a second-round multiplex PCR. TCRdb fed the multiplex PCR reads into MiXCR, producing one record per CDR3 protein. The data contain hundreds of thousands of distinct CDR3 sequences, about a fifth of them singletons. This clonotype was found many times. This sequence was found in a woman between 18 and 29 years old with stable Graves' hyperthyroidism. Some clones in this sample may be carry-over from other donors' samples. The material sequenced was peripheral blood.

DNA of the CDR3: TGTGCCAGCAGTTTATCAGGGTCGGGCAGGGAGCTGTTTTTT. This translates into CASSLSGSGRELFF. This chain connects TRBV28 to TRBJ2-2, with a possible D match to TRBD1 (5 bases). V lost 1 base and J lost 9, with 12 bases in between. CDR3 length equals 14 residues. Germline V CDR1 and CDR2: MDHEN, SYDVKM.